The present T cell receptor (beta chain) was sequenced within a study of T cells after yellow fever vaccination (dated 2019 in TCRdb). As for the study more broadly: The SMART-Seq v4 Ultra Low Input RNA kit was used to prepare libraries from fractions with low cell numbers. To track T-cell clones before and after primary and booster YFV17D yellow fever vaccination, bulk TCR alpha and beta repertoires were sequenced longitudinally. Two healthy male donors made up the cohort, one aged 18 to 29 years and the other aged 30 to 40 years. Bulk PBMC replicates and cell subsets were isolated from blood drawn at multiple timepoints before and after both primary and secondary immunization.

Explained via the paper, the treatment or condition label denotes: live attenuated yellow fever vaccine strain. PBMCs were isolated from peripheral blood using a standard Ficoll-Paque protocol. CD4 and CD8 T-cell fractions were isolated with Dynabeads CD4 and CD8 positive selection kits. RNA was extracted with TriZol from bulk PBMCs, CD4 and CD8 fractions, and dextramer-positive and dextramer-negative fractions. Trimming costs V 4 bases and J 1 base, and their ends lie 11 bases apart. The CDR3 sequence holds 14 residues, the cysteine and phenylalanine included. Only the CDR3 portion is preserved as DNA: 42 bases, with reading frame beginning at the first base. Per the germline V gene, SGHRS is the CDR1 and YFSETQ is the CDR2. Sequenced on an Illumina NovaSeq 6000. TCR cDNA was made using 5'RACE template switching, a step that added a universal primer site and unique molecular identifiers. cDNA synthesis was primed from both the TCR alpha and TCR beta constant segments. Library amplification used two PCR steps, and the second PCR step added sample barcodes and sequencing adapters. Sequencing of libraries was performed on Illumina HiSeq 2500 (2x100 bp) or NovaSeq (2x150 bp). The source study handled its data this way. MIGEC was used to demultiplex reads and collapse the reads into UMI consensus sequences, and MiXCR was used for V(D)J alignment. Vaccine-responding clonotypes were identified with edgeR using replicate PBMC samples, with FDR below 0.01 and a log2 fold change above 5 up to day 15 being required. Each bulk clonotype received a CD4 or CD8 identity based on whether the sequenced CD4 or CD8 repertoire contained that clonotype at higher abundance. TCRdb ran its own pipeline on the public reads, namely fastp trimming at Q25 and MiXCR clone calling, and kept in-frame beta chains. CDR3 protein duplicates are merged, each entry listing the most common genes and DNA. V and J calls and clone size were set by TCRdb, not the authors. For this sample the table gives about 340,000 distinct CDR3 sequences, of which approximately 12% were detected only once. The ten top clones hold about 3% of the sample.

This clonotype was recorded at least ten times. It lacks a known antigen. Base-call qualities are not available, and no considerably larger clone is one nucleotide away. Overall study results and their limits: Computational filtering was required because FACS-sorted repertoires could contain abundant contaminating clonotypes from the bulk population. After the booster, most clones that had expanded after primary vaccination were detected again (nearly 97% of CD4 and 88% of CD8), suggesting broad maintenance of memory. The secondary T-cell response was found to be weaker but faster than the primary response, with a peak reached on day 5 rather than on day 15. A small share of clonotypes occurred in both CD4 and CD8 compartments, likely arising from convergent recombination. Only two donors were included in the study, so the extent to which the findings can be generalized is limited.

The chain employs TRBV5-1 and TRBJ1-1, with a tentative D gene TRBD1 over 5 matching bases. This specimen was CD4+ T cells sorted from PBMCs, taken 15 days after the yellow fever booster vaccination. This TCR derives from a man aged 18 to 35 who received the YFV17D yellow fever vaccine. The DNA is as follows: TGCGCCAGCAGCCTAGGGGCCTCGAACACTGAAGCTTTCTTT. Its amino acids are CASSLGASNTEAFF.